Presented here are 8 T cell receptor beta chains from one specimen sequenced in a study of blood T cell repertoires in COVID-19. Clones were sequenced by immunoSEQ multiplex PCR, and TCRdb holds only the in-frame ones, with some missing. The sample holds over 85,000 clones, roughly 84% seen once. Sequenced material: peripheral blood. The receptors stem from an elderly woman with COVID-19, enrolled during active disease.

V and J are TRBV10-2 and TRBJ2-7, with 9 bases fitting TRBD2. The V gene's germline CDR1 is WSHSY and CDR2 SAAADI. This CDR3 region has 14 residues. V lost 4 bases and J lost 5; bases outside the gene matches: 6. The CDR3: CASSVVAGVHEQYF. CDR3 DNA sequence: TGCGCCAGCAGTGTGGTAGCGGGAGTCCACGAGCAGTACTTC.

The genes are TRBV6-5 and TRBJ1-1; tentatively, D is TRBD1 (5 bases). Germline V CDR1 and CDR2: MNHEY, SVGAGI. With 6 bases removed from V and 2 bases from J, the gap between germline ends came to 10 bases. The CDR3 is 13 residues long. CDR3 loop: CASSQQGNTEAFF. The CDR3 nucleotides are TGTGCCAGCAGCCAGCAGGGAAACACTGAAGCTTTCTTT.

CDR3 nucleotide sequence: TGTGCCAGCTCACCAGCTGGACTAAACACTGAAGCTTTCTTT. Its protein is CASSPAGLNTEAFF. V gene TRBV18 combines with J gene TRBJ1-1; D is unresolved. Germline V gene data show CDR1 as KGHSH and CDR2 as LQKENI. Trimming removed 2 bases from V and 2 bases from J, with 9 bases in between. CDR3 length: 14 amino acids.

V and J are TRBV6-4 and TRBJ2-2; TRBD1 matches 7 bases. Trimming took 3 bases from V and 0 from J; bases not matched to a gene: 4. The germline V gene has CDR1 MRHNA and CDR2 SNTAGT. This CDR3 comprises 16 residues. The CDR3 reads CASSEQQGTNTGELFF. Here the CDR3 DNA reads TGTGCCAGCAGTGAACAACAGGGGACGAACACCGGGGAGCTGTTTTTT.

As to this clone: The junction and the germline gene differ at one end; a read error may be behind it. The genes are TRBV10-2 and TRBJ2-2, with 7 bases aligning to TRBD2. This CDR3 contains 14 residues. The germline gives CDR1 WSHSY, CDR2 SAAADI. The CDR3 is CASMLSGNSGELFF. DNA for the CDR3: TGCGCCAGCATGTTAAGCGGGAACAGCGGGGAGCTGTTTTTT.

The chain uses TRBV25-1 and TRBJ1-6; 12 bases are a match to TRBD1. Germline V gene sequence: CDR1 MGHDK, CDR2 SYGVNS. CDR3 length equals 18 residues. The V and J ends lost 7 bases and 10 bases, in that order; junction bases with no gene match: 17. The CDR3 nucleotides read TGTGCCAGCATAACCCCGGGACAGGGGGCCTACGGCGACTCACCCCTCCACTTT. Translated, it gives CASITPGQGAYGDSPLHF.

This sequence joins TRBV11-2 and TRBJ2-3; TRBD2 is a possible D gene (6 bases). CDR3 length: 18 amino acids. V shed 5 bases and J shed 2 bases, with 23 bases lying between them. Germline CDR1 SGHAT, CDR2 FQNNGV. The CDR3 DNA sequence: TGTGCCAGCAGCCCCCGACCGGACTATAAAACTTTCACAGATACGCAGTATTTT. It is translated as CASSPRPDYKTFTDTQYF.

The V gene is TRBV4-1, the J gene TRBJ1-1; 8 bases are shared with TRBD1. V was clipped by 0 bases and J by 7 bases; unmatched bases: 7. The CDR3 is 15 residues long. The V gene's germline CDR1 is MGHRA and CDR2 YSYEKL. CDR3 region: CASSQDPGGGNEAFF. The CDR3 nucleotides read TGCGCCAGCAGCCAAGATCCAGGGGGCGGGAATGAAGCTTTCTTT.